Presented here are 27 T cell receptor beta chains from one specimen sequenced in a study of cytomegalovirus exposure and HLA in healthy donors. Amplification used 60 Vbeta primers and 13 Jbeta primers. The protocol was immunoSEQ multiplex PCR, while the TCRdb copy is restricted to in-frame clones and leaves out a portion. The sample yields about 130,000 clones, about 11% seen once. The specimen was PBMCs. These TCRs come from a woman aged 18-29 years in good health and CMV-seropositive.

V is TRBV6-1 and J is TRBJ2-7, with 8 positions matching TRBD2. There are 16 residues in the CDR3. The germline V gene has CDR1 MNHNS and CDR2 SASEGT. Trimming at V came to 4 bases and at J to 6 bases, leaving 14 bases not matched to a gene. The CDR3 loop reads CASSASRGTSRSEQYF. The DNA for the CDR3 is TGTGCCAGCAGTGCGTCACGAGGGACTAGTCGTAGCGAGCAGTACTTC.

The table lists this clone with a few counts. V usage is TRBV10-2 and J usage is TRBJ2-7; TRBD1 aligns across 8 bases. Looked up from germline, CDR1 is WSHSY and CDR2 is SAAADI. Trimming took 5 bases from V and 13 from J; bases not matched to a gene: 10. The CDR3 is made up of 12 amino acids. CDR3 nucleotides: TGCGCCAGCAGTTCACAGGGGGGCAGCGAATACTTC. This sequence encodes CASSSQGGSEYF.

The chain is built from TRBV6-1 and TRBJ1-1; 8 bases are a match to TRBD1. This CDR3 region has 14 residues. Germline loops: CDR1 MNHNS, CDR2 SASEGT. J was trimmed by 4 bases and V by 5 bases; bases with no gene match: 6. DNA for the CDR3: TGTGCCAGCAGTCCGACAGGGGAGTTCACTGAAGCTTTCTTT. It is translated as CASSPTGEFTEAFF.

The chain couples TRBV28 to TRBJ1-1, with a possible D match to TRBD1 (5 bases). The ends were cut back, 3 bases at V and 3 bases at J, with 11 bases in the middle. CDR3 size: 14 residues. Per germline, CDR1 MDHEN and CDR2 SYDVKM. The CDR3 DNA is TGTGCCAGCAGTTTGACCCAGGGTTACACTGAAGCTTTCTTT. It yields the protein CASSLTQGYTEAFF.

This clone was counted only a few times. The chain joins TRBV29-1 to TRBJ1-1, with TRBD1 matching over 9 bases. The CDR3 extends over 12 amino acids. The V gene end was trimmed by 7 bases and the J gene end by 11 bases; junction bases not matched to a gene: 11. Germline V gene lookup returns CDR1 SQVTM and CDR2 ANQGSEA. The CDR3 here is CSGTGQGRDAFF. CDR3 nucleotide sequence: TGCAGCGGGACGGGACAGGGACGGGATGCTTTCTTT. Full variable domain (remainder filled in from reference TRBV29-1 and TRBJ1-1): SAVISQKPSRDICQRGTSLTIQCQVDSQVTMMFWYRQQPGQSLTLIATANQGSEATYESGFVIDKFPISRPNLTFSTLTVSNMSPEDSSIYLCSGTGQGRDAFFGQGTRLTVV.

This clone was picked up a small number of times. The chain is built from TRBV5-4 and TRBJ2-2, with 11 bases lining up with TRBD2. CDR3 size: 18 residues. Trimming at V came to 7 bases and at J to 5 bases, leaving 16 bases not matched to a gene. Germline V gene data show CDR1 as SGHNT and CDR2 as YYREEE (reference sequence). CDR3 coding DNA: TGTGCCAGCTTCCGGTGGGCTAGCGGGAGGAGAGGGACCGGGGAGCTGTTTTTT. Protein product: CASFRWASGRRGTGELFF.

The chain recombines TRBV4-1 with TRBJ1-5; D gene ambiguous. The V end was cut by 5 bases, the J end by 8 bases, with 13 bases between. This CDR3 has 13 amino acids. Germline CDR1 reads MGHRA; CDR2 reads YSYEKL. CDR3 sequence: CASSSVGEKPQHF. DNA for the CDR3: TGCGCCAGCAGCTCCGTCGGGGAGAAGCCCCAGCATTTT.

This clone turned up a few times. The V call is TRBV25-1, the J call TRBJ2-1; 10 nucleotides match TRBD2. Per germline, CDR1 MGHDK and CDR2 SYGVNS. Losses at the gene ends were 6 bases for V and 1 base for J; bases not matched to a gene: 6. This CDR3 region has 16 residues. This chain's CDR3 is CASRPSGRGSYNEQFF. Here the CDR3 DNA reads TGTGCCAGCAGGCCGAGCGGGAGGGGGTCCTACAATGAGCAGTTCTTC.

This clone turned up a few times. This chain uses TRBV9 with TRBJ2-1, with 8 bases matching TRBD1. Germline-derived CDR1 and CDR2 are SGDLS and YYNGEE. Trimming at V came to 2 bases and at J to 2 bases, leaving 6 bases not matched to a gene. The CDR3 contains 16 residues. CDR3 amino acids: CASSVGQGSPYNEQFF. The CDR3 DNA is TGTGCCAGCAGCGTCGGACAGGGATCCCCCTACAATGAGCAGTTCTTC.

This clone was detected a few times. The chain uses TRBV5-1 and TRBJ2-1; D unclear. The CDR3 has 15 amino acids. Germline CDR1 is SGHRS and CDR2 is YFSETQ. Trimming shortened V by 3 bases and J by 0 bases, and 10 bases separated the two germline ends. CDR3 protein: CASSSGDGSYNEQFF. The CDR3 DNA sequence: TGCGCCAGCAGCTCCGGAGACGGCTCCTACAATGAGCAGTTCTTC.

This clone was detected a few times. The chain joins TRBV11-2 to TRBJ2-2; a weak D match, TRBD2 (5 bases). CDR3 length equals 14 residues. Germline CDR1 is SGHAT and CDR2 is FQNNGV. V lost 4 bases and J 1 base, leaving 7 bases between the germline ends. CDR3 loop: CASSSSGNTGELFF. CDR3 nucleotide sequence: TGTGCCAGCAGCTCGAGCGGGAACACCGGGGAGCTGTTTTTT.

J is TRBJ2-1 and V is TRBV27, with 12 bases that match TRBD2. Trimming cost V 5 bases and J 8 bases; bases outside gene matches: 13. Germline V gives CDR1 MNHEY, CDR2 SMNVEV (reference sequence). The CDR3 spans 17 residues. CDR3 nucleotides: TGTGCCAGCAGTCCGTCTCTTCTAGCGGGAGGGCACGATGAGCAGTTCTTC. Translating gives CASSPSLLAGGHDEQFF.

This clone turned up a few times. The gene calls are TRBV5-4 and TRBJ2-1; possible D gene TRBD2, 5 bases. The CDR3 totals 15 residues. With 4 bases removed from V and 6 bases from J, the gap between germline ends came to 17 bases. The V gene's germline CDR1 is SGHNT and CDR2 YYREEE (reference sequence). The CDR3 DNA reads as TGTGCCAGCAGCCCCTATTCGTTGGGAGCCAATGAGCAGTTCTTC. This sequence encodes CASSPYSLGANEQFF.

This clone was seen more than once but under ten times. The chain employs TRBV19 and TRBJ2-1; a possible D gene is TRBD2 (7 bases). Germline values: CDR1 LNHDA, CDR2 SQIVND (reference sequence). V was clipped by 7 bases and J by 1 base, with 14 bases between them. The CDR3 is 15 amino acids. The CDR3 sequence: CASTWGGSSYNEQFF. CDR3 coding DNA: TGTGCCAGTACCTGGGGGGGCAGTTCCTACAATGAGCAGTTCTTC.

This chain links TRBV10-3 with TRBJ1-5; D might be TRBD1 (5 bases). There are 10 residues in the CDR3. Germline CDR1 and CDR2: ENHRY and SYGVKD. The V and J ends lost 9 bases and 5 bases respectively, with 5 bases between them. For the CDR3, the DNA is TGTGCCATAGGGGATCAGCCCCAGCATTTT. Encoded protein: CAIGDQPQHF.

Only a few counts were recorded for this clone. This rearrangement joins TRBV5-8 to TRBJ2-7, with 8 bases aligning to TRBD2. V lost 2 bases and J lost 3; bases outside the gene matches: 4. CDR1 is SGHTS, CDR2 YDEGEE, per germline. The CDR3 contains 14 residues. The CDR3, as DNA: TGTGCCAGCAGCTTTCAGGCGGGAGGCTACGAGCAGTACTTC. It codes for CASSFQAGGYEQYF.

The chain has TRBV25-1 and TRBJ2-7; tentatively, D is TRBD2 (6 bases). Germline lookup yields CDR1 MGHDK and CDR2 SYGVNS. Trimming cost V 1 base and J 4 bases, with 14 bases left between them. CDR3 length: 15 amino acids. The CDR3 bases are TGTGCCAGCAGTGAATGGGTGGGAGGTGTGTACGAGCAGTACTTC. It translates to CASSEWVGGVYEQYF.

This clone was detected a few times. The chain combines TRBV7-2 with TRBJ2-3; D not certain. Trimming removed 5 bases from V and 0 bases from J, with 3 bases in between. The CDR3 is made up of 12 amino acids. Looked up from germline, CDR1 is SGHTA and CDR2 is FQGNSA. CDR3: CASSPSTDTQYF. DNA of the CDR3: TGTGCCAGCAGCCCGAGCACAGATACGCAGTATTTT.

This clone was recorded a few times. Within the sample, other DNA sequences also encode this same CDR3. The chain carries TRBV28 and TRBJ2-6, with TRBD1 as a possible D gene (5 bases). Germline CDR1 is MDHEN and CDR2 is SYDVKM. V gave up 2 bases and J gave up 4 bases, with 9 bases separating them. The CDR3 is made up of 15 amino acids. CDR3 coding DNA: TGTGCCAGCAGTTTACAGGGTGCAGGGGCCAACGTCCTGACTTTC. Amino acid sequence: CASSLQGAGANVLTF.

This clone has a handful of counts. The chain links TRBV18 to TRBJ2-2, with TRBD1 as a possible D gene (5 bases). Germline V CDR1 and CDR2: KGHSH, LQKENI. The CDR3 totals 16 residues. V was shortened by 2 bases and J by 1 base, with 11 bases between the two germline ends. The CDR3 region is CASSPGAERNTGELFF. DNA of the CDR3: TGTGCCAGCTCACCAGGGGCGGAGAGGAACACCGGGGAGCTGTTTTTT. Filled out from reference TRBV18 and TRBJ2-2, the complete variable domain reads NAGVMQNPRHLVRRRGQEARLRCSPMKGHSHVYWYRQLPEEGLKFMVYLQKENIIDESGMPKERFSAEFPKEGPSILRIQQVVRGDSAAYFCASSPGAERNTGELFFGEGSRLTVL.

The J gene is TRBJ2-3, the V gene TRBV30; 13 bases line up with TRBD2. Looked up from germline, CDR1 is GTSNPN and CDR2 is SVGIG (reference sequence). This CDR3 contains 18 residues. The V and J ends lost 5 bases and 2 bases, in that order; junction bases with no gene match: 13. CDR3 sequence reads: CAWGPPGLAGVSTDTQYF. CDR3 nucleotides: TGTGCCTGGGGACCCCCCGGACTAGCGGGAGTTTCCACAGATACGCAGTATTTT.

Worth noting for this clone: The same CDR3 can be traced to other DNA sequences in this sample. The V and J genes are TRBV18 and TRBJ2-6, with 10 bases fitting TRBD1. Looked up from germline, CDR1 is KGHSH and CDR2 is LQKENI. The CDR3 runs to 17 residues. J was trimmed by 0 bases and V by 3 bases; bases with no gene match: 2. The CDR3 loop reads CASSPGQGSSGANVLTF. The CDR3 region has the DNA TGTGCCAGCTCACCGGGACAGGGGAGCTCTGGGGCCAACGTCCTGACTTTC. The complete variable domain, with remaining parts taken from reference TRBV18 and TRBJ2-6, reads NAGVMQNPRHLVRRRGQEARLRCSPMKGHSHVYWYRQLPEEGLKFMVYLQKENIIDESGMPKERFSAEFPKEGPSILRIQQVVRGDSAAYFCASSPGQGSSGANVLTFGAGSRLTVL.

The table lists this clone with a few counts. The CDR3 here is CASSHPRGGGGVYNEQFF. CDR3 DNA sequence: TGCGCCAGCAGCCACCCGCGGGGGGGCGGAGGGGTTTACAATGAGCAGTTCTTC. This chain links TRBV4-1 with TRBJ2-1, with TRBD2 identical over 9 bases. V lost 3 bases to trimming and J lost 4 bases; unmatched junction nucleotides: 13. CDR1 MGHRA and CDR2 YSYEKL come from the germline V gene. The CDR3 covers 18 residues.

This clone has only a few counts. The chain couples TRBV6-5 to TRBJ1-1, with D possibly being TRBD1 (6 bases). The V and J ends lost 6 bases and 3 bases respectively, with 14 bases between them. CDR3 length: 14 amino acids. CDR1 and CDR2 from the germline V gene are MNHEY and SVGAGI. CDR3 DNA: TGTGCCAGCAGGGCGGGGGCATGGGACACTGAAGCTTTCTTT. Translation: CASRAGAWDTEAFF.

The table lists this clone with a few counts. The V call is TRBV6-1, the J call TRBJ2-1; D is unresolved. This CDR3 contains 13 residues. The V and J ends lost 3 bases and 4 bases respectively, with 7 bases between them. Per the germline V gene, CDR1 is MNHNS and CDR2 is SASEGT. CDR3 bases: TGTGCCAGCAGTGACGCGATTTACAATGAGCAGTTCTTC. Its translation: CASSDAIYNEQFF.

This chain links TRBV14 with TRBJ1-1; the D is unclear. CDR3 length: 18 amino acids. CDR1 and CDR2 (germline): SGHDN, FVKESK. Trimming shortened V by 0 bases and J by 4 bases, and 21 bases separated the two germline ends. CDR3 nucleotides: TGTGCCAGCAGCCAAGATTCGTGGACTCCCAAAGGAATCACTGAAGCTTTCTTT. Translation: CASSQDSWTPKGITEAFF.

This clone came up a few times. The chain combines TRBV7-2 with TRBJ2-7, with 11 bases identical to TRBD2. The CDR3 totals 17 residues. J gave up 0 bases and V 1 base, and 5 bases lay outside the gene matches. Germline V gene sequence: CDR1 SGHTA, CDR2 FQGNSA. CDR3 protein: CASSLGLGTSGSYEQYF. The CDR3 DNA follows: TGTGCCAGCAGCTTAGGGTTAGGGACTAGCGGCTCCTACGAGCAGTACTTC.